This T cell receptor (beta chain) was found in a study of blood T cell repertoires in COVID-19. Sequencing was performed with immunoSEQ multiplex PCR; in TCRdb, only in-frame clones are kept and a portion is missing. The sample holds some 250,000 clones, about four fifths seen once. CDR1 and CDR2 from the germline V gene are LNHDA and SQIVND (reference sequence). V dropped 4 bases and J dropped 4; count of bases not matched to a gene: 5. The CDR3 has 16 amino acids. The sample was peripheral blood. This receptor was identified in a man over 45 with active or convalescent COVID-19. The chain combines TRBV19 with TRBJ2-2; 11 bases map to TRBD1. The CDR3 sequence is CASSRTGGGGTGELFF. The CDR3 DNA sequence: TGTGCCAGTAGTAGGACAGGGGGCGGAGGCACCGGGGAGCTGTTTTTT.